These 11 T cell receptor beta chains share one sample of origin, sequenced in a study of beta chain features in type 1 diabetes. The antigens of these receptors remain unknown. Study results and caveats: TCRB CDR3s from Type 1 diabetes patients were moderately but significantly shorter in all four CD4+ subsets.

The isolated RNA, all of it, was reverse transcribed, so expressed TCRB transcripts were what got sequenced. The data were produced by immunoSEQ multiplex PCR, yet TCRdb's version contains in-frame clones alone and is incomplete. The data contain 550,000 to 850,000 clones, 13% of them seen just once; the ten biggest clones take up less than 0.025%. Sequencing was performed on naive CD4+ T cells from blood. Receptors originate from a young man with type 1 diabetes.

The CDR3 is CASTGTNEKLFF. The CDR3 DNA is TGTGCCAGCACGGGGACTAATGAAAAACTGTTTTTT. J is TRBJ1-4 and V is TRBV5-4, with D hard to call. The V gene lost 6 bases and the J gene lost 2 bases, with 5 bases spanning the gap. Germline-derived CDR1 and CDR2 are SGHNT and YYREEE (reference sequence). There are 12 residues in the CDR3.

The genes are TRBV18 and TRBJ2-1; D possibly matches TRBD1 or TRBD2 (5 bases each). Trimming took 1 base from V and 6 from J, leaving 10 bases between them. In germline, CDR1 is KGHSH, CDR2 LQKENI. The CDR3 contains 14 residues. The CDR3 sequence: CASSPRSGGNEQFF. CDR3 sequence (DNA): TGTGCCAGCTCACCACGCAGTGGGGGCAATGAGCAGTTCTTC.

A few counts support this clone. J is TRBJ1-1 and V is TRBV14; D possibly corresponds to TRBD1 (5 bases). V was clipped by 1 base and J by 4 bases, with 10 bases between them. Germline lookup yields CDR1 SGHDN and CDR2 FVKESK. This CDR3 contains 14 residues. In DNA form, the CDR3 reads TGTGCCAGCAGCCAAGTGGCGGGGACCACTGAAGCTTTCTTT. Translated, it gives CASSQVAGTTEAFF.

This clone appeared a few times. This chain links TRBV6-6 with TRBJ1-5, with 7 nucleotides matching TRBD1. CDR1 is MNHNY, CDR2 SVGAGI, per germline (reference sequence). Unmatched junction bases numbered 10, after V lost 6 bases and J lost 11 bases. CDR3 length equals 13 residues. In DNA, the CDR3 is TGTGCCAGCAGACCGAGACAGGGCTGGTCCCAGCATTTT. Its protein product is CASRPRQGWSQHF.

The gene calls are TRBV5-1 and TRBJ1-1; a weak D match, TRBD1 (6 bases). Germline CDR1 reads SGHRS; CDR2 reads YFSETQ. The ends were cut back, 0 bases at V and 3 bases at J, with 15 bases in the middle. This CDR3 has 16 residues. The CDR3 spells CASSLDGGLADTEAFF. CDR3 nucleotides: TGCGCCAGCAGCTTGGATGGGGGCTTGGCGGACACTGAAGCTTTCTTT.

This clone was counted only a few times. The chain uses TRBV29-1 and TRBJ2-1; possibly TRBD2 for D (5 bases). V lost 1 base and J lost 6, with 13 bases in between. The CDR3 has 14 residues. The V gene's germline CDR1 is SQVTM and CDR2 ANQGSEA. This chain's CDR3 is CSVEGRSGSNEQFF. The CDR3, as DNA: TGCAGCGTTGAAGGTCGAAGTGGGAGCAATGAGCAGTTCTTC.

This clone was detected a few times. This chain connects TRBV28 to TRBJ2-3, with 8 bases that match TRBD1. This CDR3 is 15 amino acids long. Germline V gene lookup returns CDR1 MDHEN and CDR2 SYDVKM. The trim removed 5 bases at V and 3 bases at J, leaving 7 bases unmatched. CDR3 in DNA: TGTGCCAGCAGTCCGGGACAGGCAGTAACAGATACGCAGTATTTT. It codes for CASSPGQAVTDTQYF.

This clone was counted a few times. CDR3 in amino acids: CASSLDSPLPHQPQHF. The CDR3 DNA reads TGTGCCAGCAGCTTGGACAGTCCCTTACCCCATCAGCCCCAGCATTTT. The chain joins TRBV7-8 to TRBJ1-5; tentatively, D is TRBD1 (6 bases). V shed 3 bases and J shed 5 bases, with 17 bases lying between them. The CDR3 has 16 amino acids. The germline V gene encodes CDR1 SGHVS and CDR2 FQNEAQ. Based on the CDR3 plus reference TRBV7-8 and TRBJ1-5, the full variable domain is GAGVSQSPRYKVAKRGQDVALRCDPISGHVSLFWYQQALGQGPEFLTYFQNEAQLDKSGLPSDRFFAERPEGSVSTLKIQRTQQEDSAVYLCASSLDSPLPHQPQHFGDGTRLSIL.

The chain employs TRBV27 and TRBJ1-5; D not certain. Deletions cut 4 bases from V and 2 bases from J, with 9 bases between. The CDR3 has 14 residues. The germline gives CDR1 MNHEY, CDR2 SMNVEV (reference sequence). The CDR3 is CASSYRLGNQPQHF. The CDR3, as DNA: TGTGCCAGCAGTTATAGGTTGGGCAATCAGCCCCAGCATTTT.

The CDR3 DNA reads as TGTGCCAGCAGCGCACGAGGGGGCGCGGGATATGGCTACACCTTC. Its protein is CASSARGGAGYGYTF. The chain is built from TRBV13 and TRBJ1-2, with 7 bases aligning to TRBD1. CDR1 is PRHDT and CDR2 is FYEKMQ in the germline V gene (reference sequence). With V trimmed by 5 bases and J by 5 bases, 11 bases remained unmatched. The CDR3 sequence is 15 residues long.

This clone was observed once. The V and J genes are TRBV4-1 and TRBJ2-3, with D possibly being TRBD1 or TRBD2 (6 bases each). Germline V CDR1 and CDR2: MGHRA, YSYEKL. This CDR3 contains 14 residues. V lost 4 bases and J lost 2, with 10 bases in between. The CDR3, as DNA: TGCGCCAGCAGCCGTCCGGGGGCCACAGATACGCAGTATTTT. Encoded protein: CASSRPGATDTQYF.